The 7 T cell receptor beta chains below come from one sample, sequenced in a study of cytotoxic CD8 clonotypes in ibrutinib-treated CLL. Clones were read by immunoSEQ multiplex PCR, and TCRdb kept only the in-frame ones, dropping some. This table holds just over 200,000 clones, nearly 80% found once. Sequenced here: PBMCs, sampled after 12 months of ibrutinib treatment. The receptor set was obtained from a human donor with chronic lymphocytic leukemia.

The chain joins TRBV19 to TRBJ2-1; 10 bases are a match to TRBD2. Germline trimming cut 3 bases from V and 9 bases from J; bases unmatched to any gene: 8. Per germline, CDR1 LNHDA and CDR2 SQIVND (reference sequence). This CDR3 is 15 amino acids long. CDR3 sequence reads: CASSMGLAGVGEQFF. The DNA of the CDR3 is TGTGCCAGTAGTATGGGTCTAGCGGGAGTAGGTGAGCAGTTCTTC.

J is TRBJ1-2 and V is TRBV5-4; no definite D call. The V gene lost 1 base and the J gene lost 10 bases, with 14 bases spanning the gap. This CDR3 spans 13 amino acids. Germline-derived CDR1 and CDR2 are SGHNT and YYREEE (reference sequence). The CDR3 reads CASSLPTMTPYTF. CDR3 in DNA: TGTGCCAGCAGCTTGCCCACCATGACCCCCTACACCTTC. The full variable domain, with the rest looked up from reference TRBV5-4 and TRBJ1-2, is ETGVTQSPTHLIKTRGQQVTLRCSSQSGHNTVSWYQQALGQGPQFIFQYYREEENGRGNFPPRFSGLQFPNYSSELNVNALELDDSALYLCASSLPTMTPYTFGSGTRLTVV.

The rearrangement uses TRBV11-2 and TRBJ2-1, with D unclear. Trimming took 5 bases from V and 9 from J, leaving 14 bases between them. The germline CDR1 and CDR2 sequences are SGHAT and FQNNGV. The CDR3 sequence is 13 residues long. The CDR3 DNA is TGTGCCAGCAGCCTCGATAGGTCAGTTGAGCAGTTCTTC. It is translated as CASSLDRSVEQFF.

The genes are TRBV6-5 and TRBJ1-3; possibly TRBD1 for D (5 bases). This CDR3 has 15 amino acids. The V end lost 8 bases, the J end lost 0 bases, and 14 bases lay between the germline ends. Germline V gene data show CDR1 as MNHEY and CDR2 as SVGAGI. CDR3 loop: CASGTGLSSGNTIYF. The DNA for the CDR3 is TGTGCCAGCGGAACGGGACTCTCCTCTGGAAACACCATATATTTT.

V usage is TRBV6-5 and J usage is TRBJ1-2; possibly TRBD1 for D (5 bases). The germline CDR1 and CDR2 sequences are MNHEY and SVGAGI. Trimming pared 6 bases from V and 0 bases from J, leaving 8 bases between. The CDR3 is 13 residues long. CDR3 region: CASRRQSNYGYTF. The CDR3 coding sequence is TGTGCCAGCAGAAGACAGTCTAACTATGGCTACACCTTC.

This rearrangement joins TRBV11-2 to TRBJ2-7; maybe TRBD2 (5 bases). CDR3 length equals 14 residues. Germline CDR1 and CDR2: SGHAT and FQNNGV. V was pared by 3 bases and J by 3 bases, with 12 bases between. CDR3 nucleotide sequence: TGTGCCAGCAGCTTGAGCGGCGCCTACTACGAGCAGTACTTC. Translating it yields CASSLSGAYYEQYF.

The rearrangement links TRBV7-8 to TRBJ1-4, with 9 bases identical to TRBD1. The CDR3 totals 16 residues. Per germline, CDR1 SGHVS and CDR2 FQNEAQ. J gave up 6 bases and V 3 bases, and 8 bases lay outside the gene matches. In DNA, the CDR3 is TGTGCCAGCAGCTTGGCGGGACAGGGCAAAGATGAAAAACTGTTTTTT. Amino acids: CASSLAGQGKDEKLFF.